Shown below are 28 T cell receptor beta chains from a single sample sequenced in a study of CD8+ T cells in alopecia areata. Extracted from the samples, RNA was reverse transcribed into cDNA to serve as the sequencing template. This table comes from immunoSEQ multiplex PCR, and its TCRdb copy is limited to in-frame clones, with some not included. This table holds about 150,000 clones, about 60% found once. Sample: CD4+ T cells sorted from blood, taken at week 0. The source of these receptors is a human donor with alopecia areata.

This rearrangement joins TRBV9 to TRBJ1-1; a weak D match, TRBD1 (5 bases). Germline V lookup: CDR1 SGDLS, CDR2 YYNGEE. CDR3 length: 14 amino acids. Trimming removed 0 bases from V and 3 bases from J, with 9 bases in between. CDR3 sequence reads: CASSVAGVDTEAFF. The CDR3 nucleotides are TGTGCCAGCAGCGTAGCGGGGGTGGACACTGAAGCTTTCTTT.

The chain has TRBV11-2 and TRBJ2-5; D not certain. Between the trimmed V and J ends, which lost 2 bases and 4 bases, there was a span of 8 bases. The CDR3 has 13 residues. Germline V gives CDR1 SGHAT, CDR2 FQNNGV. The CDR3 coding sequence is TGTGCCAGCAGCTTATCACGACGAGAGACCCAGTACTTC. Translating gives CASSLSRRETQYF.

In this sample, this clone turned up once. The CDR3 protein is CASSVRGEVETQYF. CDR3 nucleotides: TGTGCCAGCAGCGTGAGGGGGGAGGTAGAGACCCAGTACTTC. This chain joins TRBV9 and TRBJ2-5; the D call may be TRBD1 or TRBD2 (6 bases each). The V end lost 2 bases, the J end lost 4 bases, and 12 bases lay between the germline ends. CDR1 is SGDLS, CDR2 YYNGEE, per germline. The length of the CDR3 is 14 residues. The full variable domain, with the rest looked up from reference TRBV9 and TRBJ2-5, is DSGVTQTPKHLITATGQRVTLRCSPRSGDLSVYWYQQSLDQGLQFLIQYYNGEERAKGNILERFSAQQFPDLHSELNLSSLELGDSALYFCASSVRGEVETQYFGPGTRLLVL.

The rearrangement joins TRBV2 to TRBJ1-2, with D possibly being TRBD1 (6 bases). CDR1 and CDR2 from the germline V gene are SNHLY and FYNNEI. V was cut by 2 bases and J by 8 bases, with 15 bases left in between. The CDR3 has 14 residues. CDR3 sequence reads: CASSERSGVRGYTF. CDR3 nucleotides: TGTGCCAGCAGTGAAAGGTCAGGGGTGCGGGGCTACACCTTC.

This clone occurred a few times. The gene calls are TRBV18 and TRBJ2-7; 11 positions agree with TRBD2. The CDR3 is made up of 14 amino acids. With 0 bases clipped from V and 7 bases from J, the junction kept 2 bases outside the gene matches. The germline gives CDR1 KGHSH, CDR2 LQKENI. DNA for the CDR3: TGTGCCAGCTCACCACCACTAGCGGGAGAGGAGCAGTACTTC. This sequence encodes CASSPPLAGEEQYF.

This clone was seen once. The rearrangement links TRBV6-5 to TRBJ1-2, with 7 bases identical to TRBD1. After removal of 5 bases from V and 1 base from J, the junction contained 7 bases not matched to a gene. The CDR3 contains 15 residues. Per germline, CDR1 MNHEY and CDR2 SVGAGI. The CDR3 coding sequence is TGTGCCAGCAGTCCCGGGGACAGATATAACTATGGCTACACCTTC. Residues: CASSPGDRYNYGYTF.

This clone was observed a few times. This chain links TRBV7-9 with TRBJ2-5, with D maybe TRBD2 (7 bases). The germline V gene has CDR1 SEHNR and CDR2 FQNEAQ (reference sequence). The V gene lost 0 bases and the J gene lost 2 bases, with 10 bases spanning the gap. This CDR3 region has 15 residues. CDR3 sequence (DNA): TGTGCCAGCAGCTTAGCGGGGGGGCGACAAGAGACCCAGTACTTC. It is translated as CASSLAGGRQETQYF.

This clone appeared a few times. The chain joins TRBV9 to TRBJ2-1; D perhaps matches TRBD1 (5 bases). Trimming shortened V by 0 bases and J by 3 bases, and 10 bases separated the two germline ends. Germline CDR1 reads SGDLS; CDR2 reads YYNGEE. The CDR3 covers 15 residues. The CDR3 DNA reads TGTGCCAGCAGCGTAGACTGGGGCTTCTACAATGAGCAGTTCTTC. Amino acid sequence: CASSVDWGFYNEQFF.

This chain joins TRBV30 and TRBJ1-5, with a tentative D call TRBD1 (5 bases). Germline values: CDR1 GTSNPN, CDR2 SVGIG (reference sequence). The ends were cut back, 5 bases at V and 9 bases at J, with 17 bases in the middle. This CDR3 region has 13 residues. The CDR3 loop reads CAWAGTLRWPQHF. The DNA of the CDR3 is TGTGCCTGGGCGGGGACTCTCCGGTGGCCCCAGCATTTT.

This clone occurred once. The chain joins TRBV5-6 to TRBJ1-6, with TRBD1 matching 7 bases. Germline CDR1 is SGHDT and CDR2 is YYEEEE. V trimming: 3 bases; J trimming: 6 bases; junction bases outside the gene matches: 3. This CDR3 spans 14 amino acids. CDR3: CASSSGTVNSPLHF. For the CDR3, the DNA is TGTGCCAGCAGCTCCGGGACAGTTAATTCACCCCTCCACTTT. The whole variable domain, remainder taken from reference TRBV5-6 and TRBJ1-6, is DAGVTQSPTHLIKTRGQQVTLRCSPKSGHDTVSWYQQALGQGPQFIFQYYEEEERQRGNFPDRFSGHQFPNYSSELNVNALLLGDSALYLCASSSGTVNSPLHFGNGTRLTVT.

This chain links TRBV29-1 with TRBJ2-1, with D perhaps matching TRBD1 (6 bases). Deletions cut 3 bases from V and 7 bases from J, with 10 bases between. The CDR3 covers 12 residues. CDR1 is SQVTM, CDR2 ANQGSEA, per germline. The CDR3 DNA follows: TGCAGCGTTGACGCCCAGGGGAATGAGCAGTTCTTC. Protein sequence: CSVDAQGNEQFF.

V and J are TRBV6-5 and TRBJ1-5; a possible D gene is TRBD1 (5 bases). The V gene's germline CDR1 is MNHEY and CDR2 SVGAGI. Trimming stripped 7 bases from V and 5 bases from J, with 15 bases between. The CDR3 consists of 14 residues. The CDR3 loop is CASTDRDGYQPQHF. As DNA, the CDR3 is TGTGCCAGCACCGACCGGGACGGGTATCAGCCCCAGCATTTT.

This clone was seen a few times. The chain couples TRBV27 to TRBJ2-3; D remains ambiguous. Per germline, CDR1 MNHEY and CDR2 SMNVEV (reference sequence). This CDR3 is 15 amino acids long. V gave up 6 bases and J gave up 1 base, with 14 bases separating them. The CDR3 region is CASRTGFSRTDTQYF. CDR3 coding DNA: TGTGCCAGCAGAACCGGCTTCTCCCGCACAGATACGCAGTATTTT.

The V gene is TRBV29-1, the J gene TRBJ2-5, with D possibly TRBD2 on 5 matching bases. Trimming left V 3 bases short and J 1 base short, with 9 bases between. CDR3 size: 13 residues. Looked up from germline, CDR1 is SQVTM and CDR2 is ANQGSEA. CDR3 sequence reads: CSVDTGSQETQYF. As DNA, the CDR3 is TGCAGCGTTGATACGGGAAGCCAAGAGACCCAGTACTTC.

V and J are TRBV4-1 and TRBJ1-2; no firm D call. The germline gives CDR1 MGHRA, CDR2 YSYEKL. Deletions cut 4 bases from V and 7 bases from J, with 10 bases between. The CDR3 has 12 amino acids. The CDR3, as DNA: TGCGCCAGCAGCCGCGAAGAGACTGGCTACACCTTC. Translated: CASSREETGYTF.

The rearrangement uses TRBV27 and TRBJ1-1; D uncertain. Germline V CDR1 and CDR2: MNHEY, SMNVEV (reference sequence). V was shortened by 8 bases and J by 0 bases, with 10 bases between the two germline ends. This CDR3 has 13 amino acids. CDR3 in DNA: TGTGCCAGCCGAGACACCATGAACACTGAAGCTTTCTTT. It encodes CASRDTMNTEAFF.

The chain links TRBV12-5 to TRBJ2-1; 8 positions match TRBD1. CDR1 is LGHNT, CDR2 FRNRAP, per germline. CDR3 length: 15 amino acids. V was pared by 5 bases and J by 4 bases, with 7 bases of the junction left unmatched. The CDR3 loop reads CASGLGTGPYNEQFF. In DNA, the CDR3 is TGTGCTAGTGGTCTGGGGACAGGCCCGTACAATGAGCAGTTCTTC.

V gene TRBV7-9 combines with J gene TRBJ1-1; D ambiguous. The germline V gene has CDR1 SEHNR and CDR2 FQNEAQ (reference sequence). With 5 bases removed from V and 7 bases from J, the gap between germline ends came to 17 bases. The CDR3 contains 14 residues. The chain's CDR3 is CASSPREGWGEAFF. CDR3 nucleotide sequence: TGTGCCAGCAGCCCTCGTGAAGGCTGGGGTGAAGCTTTCTTT.

The chain is built from TRBV18 and TRBJ1-1, with D possibly matching TRBD1 (5 bases). The CDR3 is 12 residues long. Per germline, CDR1 KGHSH and CDR2 LQKENI. Between the trimmed V and J ends, which lost 4 bases and 7 bases, there was a span of 10 bases. CDR3 protein: CASSQIGGEAFF. As DNA, the CDR3 is TGTGCCAGCTCACAAATCGGGGGTGAAGCTTTCTTT.

This clone was recorded many times. The chain uses TRBV29-1 and TRBJ1-1; 9 bases map to TRBD1. Germline loops: CDR1 SQVTM, CDR2 ANQGSEA. J lost 1 base, V lost 7 bases, and 4 bases had no gene match. CDR3 length: 13 residues. CDR3 nucleotide sequence: TGCAGCGCCACACAGGGGGCGAACACTGAAGCTTTCTTT. Its protein is CSATQGANTEAFF.

Concerning this clone itself: Other nucleotide sequences in the sample specify the same CDR3. The chain employs TRBV29-1 and TRBJ1-1; 8 nucleotides align to TRBD1. Germline CDR1 is SQVTM and CDR2 is ANQGSEA. This CDR3 contains 13 residues. The V and J ends lost 6 bases and 3 bases, in that order; junction bases with no gene match: 6. CDR3 region: CSVGGQGDTEAFF. DNA for the CDR3: TGCAGCGTCGGTGGACAGGGTGACACTGAAGCTTTCTTT.

The chain combines TRBV29-1 with TRBJ1-3; D unresolved. CDR1 is SQVTM, CDR2 ANQGSEA, per germline. The CDR3 length is 11 residues. V was pared by 5 bases and J by 2 bases, with 4 bases between. DNA for the CDR3: TGCAGCGTTTTTGCTGGAAACACCATATATTTT. It encodes CSVFAGNTIYF.

This clone turned up a few times. Here the CDR3 reads CASSLGGYTDTQYF. The CDR3 region has the DNA TGTGCCAGTAGTCTCGGGGGTTACACAGATACGCAGTATTTT. The chain is built from TRBV19 and TRBJ2-3; weak D call: TRBD2 (6 bases). V was clipped by 5 bases and J by 2 bases, with 11 bases between them. This CDR3 has 14 residues. CDR1 and CDR2 (germline): LNHDA, SQIVND (reference sequence).

This clone was recorded once. This specimen includes other DNA sequences encoding the same CDR3. The chain carries TRBV27 and TRBJ1-2; D is possibly TRBD1 (5 bases). Germline V gene lookup returns CDR1 MNHEY and CDR2 SMNVEV (reference sequence). This CDR3 has 13 residues. Trimming removed 6 bases from V and 4 bases from J, with 12 bases in between. The CDR3 loop is CASSLSGAYGYTF. The CDR3 DNA reads as TGTGCCAGCAGCCTCTCCGGGGCCTATGGCTACACCTTC.

The chain is built from TRBV29-1 and TRBJ1-4; D gene ambiguous. This CDR3 has 14 amino acids. CDR1 SQVTM and CDR2 ANQGSEA come from the germline V gene. Deletions cut 6 bases from V and 6 bases from J, with 17 bases between. CDR3: CSVQDLARDEKLFF. CDR3 DNA: TGCAGCGTCCAAGACCTCGCTCGAGATGAAAAACTGTTTTTT.

The chain recombines TRBV4-1 with TRBJ1-2; D uncertain. In germline, CDR1 is MGHRA, CDR2 YSYEKL. The CDR3 extends over 16 amino acids. Trimming cost V 7 bases and J 1 base, with 19 bases left between them. The CDR3: CASTYSRFEGNYGYTF. CDR3 DNA sequence: TGCGCCAGCACTTACTCCAGGTTTGAGGGTAACTATGGCTACACCTTC.

The rearrangement joins TRBV29-1 to TRBJ2-1; 9 positions agree with TRBD1. The V and J ends lost 6 bases and 8 bases, in that order; junction bases with no gene match: 17. The germline V gene has CDR1 SQVTM and CDR2 ANQGSEA. The CDR3 has 16 residues. The CDR3 loop is CSVPLPTGGSFYEQFF. DNA of the CDR3: TGCAGCGTCCCCCTCCCGACAGGGGGGTCCTTCTATGAGCAGTTCTTC.

This clone was recorded a few times. The chain has TRBV15 and TRBJ1-6; D not resolved. Trimming pared 5 bases from V and 5 bases from J, leaving 7 bases between. The CDR3 contains 13 residues. Germline V gene lookup returns CDR1 LNHNV and CDR2 YYDKDF (reference sequence). CDR3 sequence reads: CATSDGDNSPLHF. DNA for the CDR3: TGTGCCACCAGCGATGGGGATAATTCACCCCTCCACTTT.